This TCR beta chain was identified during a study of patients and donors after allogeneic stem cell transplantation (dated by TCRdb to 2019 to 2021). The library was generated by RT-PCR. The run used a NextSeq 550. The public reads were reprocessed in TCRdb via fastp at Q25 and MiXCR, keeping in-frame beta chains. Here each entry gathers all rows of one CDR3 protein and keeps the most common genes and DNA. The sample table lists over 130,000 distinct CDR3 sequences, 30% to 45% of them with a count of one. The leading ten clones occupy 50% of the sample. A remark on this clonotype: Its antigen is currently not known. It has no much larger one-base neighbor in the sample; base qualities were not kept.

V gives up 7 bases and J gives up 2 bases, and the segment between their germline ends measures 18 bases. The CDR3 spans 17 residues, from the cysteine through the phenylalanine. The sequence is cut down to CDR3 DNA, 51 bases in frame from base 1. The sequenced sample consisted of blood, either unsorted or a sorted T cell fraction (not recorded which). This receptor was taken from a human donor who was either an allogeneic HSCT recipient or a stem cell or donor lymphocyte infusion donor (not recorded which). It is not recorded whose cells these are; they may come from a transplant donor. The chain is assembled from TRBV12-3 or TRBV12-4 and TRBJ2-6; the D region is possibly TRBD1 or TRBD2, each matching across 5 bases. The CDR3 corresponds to CASITLGAPTGANVLTF. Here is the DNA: TGTGCCAGCATAACACTCGGGGCCCCCACTGGGGCCAACGTCCTGACTTTC.